The TCR beta chain under discussion was sequenced for a study of cytomegalovirus exposure and HLA in healthy donors. A single count supports this clone. Trimming shortened V by 2 bases and J by 6 bases, and 13 bases separated the two germline ends. The CDR3 is made up of 15 amino acids. Germline V lookup: CDR1 MNHNS, CDR2 SASEGT. Primers included in the PCR were 60 Vbeta and 13 Jbeta primers. Libraries were prepared by immunoSEQ multiplex PCR; TCRdb keeps only in-frame clonotypes and omits some of them. The sample lists 150,000 or so clones; under 90% were seen once. The V and J genes are TRBV6-1 and TRBJ2-2; TRBD2 is a possible D gene (6 bases). The sequenced sample consisted of PBMCs. This clonotype originated in a man aged 18 to 30 in good health and CMV-seronegative. Here the CDR3 reads CASSEPTRGAGELFF. The CDR3 DNA reads as TGTGCCAGCAGTGAACCTACCCGCGGGGCCGGGGAGCTGTTTTTT.